These 2 T cell receptor beta chains share one sample of origin, sequenced in a study of T-cell reconstitution after alpha-beta-depleted transplantation in children. Using unique molecular identifiers, the investigators prepared the TCRbeta library. MiXCR was run by TCRdb on the PCR reads, yielding one entry per CDR3 protein. Among around 190,000 distinct CDR3 sequences listed, approximately 6.9% were seen once. The specimen comprised PBMCs, sampled before TCRalphabeta/CD19-depleted stem cell transplant. The source of these receptors is a boy aged 2 to 9 with acute lymphoblastic leukemia, due to receive a stem cell transplant.

The sample holds many counts of this clonotype. The gene calls are TRBV6-5 and TRBJ1-6, with D perhaps matching TRBD1 (6 bases). The germline V gene has CDR1 MNHEY and CDR2 SVGAGI. The CDR3 has 16 amino acids. Deletions cut 4 bases from V and 7 bases from J, with 17 bases between. CDR3 nucleotides: TGTGCCAGCAGTTCCTTAAAAACCCAGGGGAATTCACCCCTCCACTTT. It specifies CASSSLKTQGNSPLHF.

In its sample, this clonotype was seen a few times. CDR3 nucleotide sequence: TGTGCCAGCAAAAAGTCAACCCGGGGGGGCACTGAAGCTTTCTTT. Translation: CASKKSTRGGTEAFF. This chain connects TRBV28 to TRBJ1-1; tentative D call: TRBD1 (5 bases). Trimming stripped 7 bases from V and 4 bases from J, with 19 bases between. The CDR3 runs 15 residues. Germline V lookup: CDR1 MDHEN, CDR2 SYDVKM.